The entry below describes one TCR beta chain. The antigen remains unidentified. This entry is derived from a study of CD8+ T cells in alopecia areata. The wider study: At a dose of 5 to 10 mg twice daily, oral tofacitinib was given to treated patients. Tofacitinib ran 6 to 18 months, followed by 6 months off drug.

Study observations and caveats: Researchers say the link of baseline CD8+ expansion to response remains uncertain, with one nonresponder. Tofacitinib significantly reduced both scalp clonality and expanded CD8+ clones among the top 100.

The length of the CDR3 is 13 residues. Germline V lookup: CDR1 SGHAT, CDR2 FQNNGV. The treatment is: oral pan-JAK inhibitor, 5-10 mg twice daily. Reverse transcribed after extraction, RNA yielded cDNA as the sequencing template. This table comes from immunoSEQ multiplex PCR, and its TCRdb copy is limited to in-frame clones, with some not included. Of fewer than 250,000 clones in the sample, about 60% were seen once. This TCR was sampled from a human donor with alopecia areata. The source was CD4+ T cells sorted from blood, collected at week 4, from a patient treated with tofacitinib. The genes are TRBV11-2 and TRBJ1-2, with 7 bases aligning to TRBD1. The CDR3 reads CARQGRITYGYTF. The CDR3 DNA is TGTGCTCGACAGGGCAGGATAACATATGGCTACACCTTC.